This T cell receptor (beta chain) stems from a study of human T cells and chemical hapten exposure. Time point specified: patch test 2, 6 weeks after DPC sensitization. Described treatment: therapeutic diphenylcyclopropenone sensitization with weekly scalp DPC. Unfractionated whole blood was the source of the extracted total RNA. At least ten counts were recorded for this clonotype. Unique molecular identifiers were linked by the library to individual cDNA molecules. In TCRdb, the RACE reads were re-called with MiXCR into one record per CDR3 protein. Among around 99,000 distinct CDR3 sequences listed, 11% were seen once. The CDR3 extends over 14 amino acids. Germline-derived CDR1 and CDR2 are SGHRS and YFSETQ. V dropped 4 bases and J dropped 5 bases, with 14 bases sitting between them.

V and J are TRBV5-1 and TRBJ2-3, with D possibly TRBD2 on 6 matching bases. The sequencing here drew on whole blood, taken in connection with sensitization to the hapten diphenylcyclopropenone (DPC). The source of this sequence is a man aged 35 to 55 with alopecia areata. Some clones in this sample may be carry-over from other donors' samples. The CDR3 DNA sequence: TGCGCCAGCAGCCCTGGGGAGGTTGGAGATACGCAGTATTTT. Translated, it gives CASSPGEVGDTQYF.